This TCR beta chain originates from a study of long-term antiretroviral therapy in people with HIV. On the study more broadly: When the earliest samples were collected, ART was typically delayed until CD4 counts fell.

Study-level results: Viral resistance, ART adherence and therapy changes all lacked available data. Clonal expansions arising prior to ART prevailed in the repertoire at every time point.

Germline V gene sequence: CDR1 WNHNN, CDR2 SYGVQD (reference sequence). V shed 8 bases and J shed 4 bases, with 9 bases lying between them. CDR3 size: 11 residues. To note about this clone: Its cognate antigen is unknown.

Researchers report immunoSEQ v3.0 was run at survey level. Clones were read by immunoSEQ multiplex PCR, and TCRdb kept only the in-frame ones, dropping some. The data show approximately 19,000 clones, 60% to 85% seen once. Specimen: unsorted PBMCs, collected at the start of antiretroviral therapy, before treatment. This chain joins TRBV10-1 and TRBJ2-7; the D is unclear. This sequence originates from a young man with HIV. The CDR3 region is CASRPKYEQYF. The DNA for the CDR3 is TGCGCCAGCCGTCCAAAATACGAGCAGTACTTC.